The 11 T cell receptor beta chains below come from one sample, sequenced in a study of blood T cell repertoires in COVID-19 (dated by TCRdb to about 2020). Receptor amplification or capture employed the immunoSEQ multiplex PCR assay. TCRdb's version of the immuneACCESS table is confined to in-frame rearrangements and falls short of the full clone set. An unresolved V gene accounts for under half of the shortfall where checked; the remainder is of unknown origin. A total of approximately 280,000 clones appear in this sample, about four fifths of them only once. Roughly 5.3% of the sample belongs to the ten largest clones. Sequenced input: PBMCs or T cells enriched from blood (not recorded which). These TCRs come from a man aged 35-49 years who had been exposed to COVID-19.

The chain recombines TRBV6-5 with TRBJ1-2; TRBD1 matches 9 bases. V trimming: 7 bases; J trimming: 4 bases; junction bases outside the gene matches: 10. Germline CDR1 is MNHEY and CDR2 is SVGAGI. The CDR3 is 15 amino acids. This CDR3 is CASTLTGQGTYGYTF. CDR3 nucleotide sequence: TGTGCCAGCACCTTAACGGGACAGGGAACCTATGGCTACACCTTC.

This sequence joins TRBV19 and TRBJ1-3, with D possibly being TRBD1 (5 bases). Trimming took 3 bases from V and 0 from J, leaving 12 bases between them. In germline, CDR1 is LNHDA, CDR2 SQIVND (reference sequence). The CDR3 loop spans 16 amino acids. CDR3 amino acids: CASSMGDSFSGNTIYF. The CDR3 nucleotides are TGTGCCAGTAGTATGGGTGACAGTTTCTCTGGAAACACCATATATTTT.

CDR3 coding DNA: TGTGCCATCATGAGGCGGGAGGGCCTTACCGATGAGCAGTTCTTC. This encodes CAIMRREGLTDEQFF. The chain links TRBV10-3 to TRBJ2-1, with 9 bases aligning to TRBD2. Germline V CDR1 and CDR2: ENHRY, SYGVKD. This CDR3 has 15 residues. The V and J ends lost 7 bases and 8 bases, in that order; junction bases with no gene match: 12.

The CDR3 spells CASRKTTDRDNEQYF. In DNA, the CDR3 is TGCGCCAGCAGGAAAACTACTGACAGGGACAACGAGCAGTACTTC. The rearrangement joins TRBV10-2 to TRBJ2-7, with TRBD1 identical over 7 bases. Germline lookup yields CDR1 WSHSY and CDR2 SAAADI. This CDR3 has 15 residues. Unmatched junction bases numbered 13, after V lost 6 bases and J lost 5 bases.

The chain has TRBV7-9 and TRBJ1-1, with a possible D match to TRBD1 (5 bases). CDR1 is SEHNR, CDR2 FQNEAQ, per germline (reference sequence). This CDR3 region has 14 residues. V was cut by 1 base and J by 0 bases, with 6 bases left in between. CDR3 nucleotides: TGTGCCAGCAGCTTAGGGGGGGTGAACACTGAAGCTTTCTTT. The encoded protein is CASSLGGVNTEAFF.

The gene calls are TRBV11-3 and TRBJ2-1, with a weak D call TRBD2 (5 bases). Germline CDR1 SGHNT, CDR2 YENEEA. V was cut by 4 bases and J by 4 bases, with 20 bases left in between. This CDR3 region has 17 residues. CDR3 coding DNA: TGTGCCAGCAGCTCAGAAGCTACTAGGGCAAATTACAATGAGCAGTTCTTC. Translation gives CASSSEATRANYNEQFF.

V gene TRBV6-5 combines with J gene TRBJ2-1; 9 bases line up with TRBD2. After removal of 4 bases from V and 9 bases from J, the junction contained 7 bases not matched to a gene. The CDR3 length is 14 residues. Germline V gene sequence: CDR1 MNHEY, CDR2 SVGAGI. In nucleotides, the CDR3 is TGTGCCAGCAGTTCGGCGGGAGGGCTTAGTGAGCAGTTCTTC. It encodes CASSSAGGLSEQFF.

V and J are TRBV5-1 and TRBJ1-4; TRBD1 agrees at 10 bases. Losses at the gene ends were 0 bases for V and 9 bases for J; bases not matched to a gene: 8. The V gene's germline CDR1 is SGHRS and CDR2 YFSETQ. The CDR3 is 16 residues long. CDR3 region: CASSLAWGQGLKKLFF. The CDR3 DNA reads TGCGCCAGCAGCTTGGCCTGGGGACAGGGGCTTAAAAAACTGTTTTTT.

The V and J genes are TRBV5-1 and TRBJ2-3; TRBD1 agrees at 7 bases. The junction had 8 bases not matched to a gene; V was cut back by 4 bases and J by 3 bases. Per the germline V gene, CDR1 is SGHRS and CDR2 is YFSETQ. The CDR3 totals 15 residues. CDR3 sequence (DNA): TGCGCCAGCAGCCCGTTTGGGGACAGAACAGATACGCAGTATTTT. Translating it yields CASSPFGDRTDTQYF.

This chain links TRBV29-1 with TRBJ1-2, with 8 bases aligning to TRBD1. Germline V gene sequence: CDR1 SQVTM, CDR2 ANQGSEA. The CDR3 consists of 11 residues. V shed 7 bases, J shed 7 bases, and the junction held 5 bases outside the gene matches. The CDR3 protein is CSGGQGGGYTF. The CDR3 DNA is TGCAGCGGAGGACAGGGTGGTGGCTACACCTTC. Full variable domain (missing parts from reference TRBV29-1 and TRBJ1-2): SAVISQKPSRDICQRGTSLTIQCQVDSQVTMMFWYRQQPGQSLTLIATANQGSEATYESGFVIDKFPISRPNLTFSTLTVSNMSPEDSSIYLCSGGQGGGYTFGSGTRLTVV.

The J gene is TRBJ1-1, the V gene TRBV19; D is uncertain. V was cut by 5 bases and J by 2 bases, with 9 bases left in between. The CDR3 has 13 amino acids. CDR1 and CDR2 from the germline V gene are LNHDA and SQIVND (reference sequence). The chain's CDR3 is CASSYRVNTEAFF. CDR3 nucleotide sequence: TGTGCCAGTAGTTACCGGGTTAACACTGAAGCTTTCTTT.